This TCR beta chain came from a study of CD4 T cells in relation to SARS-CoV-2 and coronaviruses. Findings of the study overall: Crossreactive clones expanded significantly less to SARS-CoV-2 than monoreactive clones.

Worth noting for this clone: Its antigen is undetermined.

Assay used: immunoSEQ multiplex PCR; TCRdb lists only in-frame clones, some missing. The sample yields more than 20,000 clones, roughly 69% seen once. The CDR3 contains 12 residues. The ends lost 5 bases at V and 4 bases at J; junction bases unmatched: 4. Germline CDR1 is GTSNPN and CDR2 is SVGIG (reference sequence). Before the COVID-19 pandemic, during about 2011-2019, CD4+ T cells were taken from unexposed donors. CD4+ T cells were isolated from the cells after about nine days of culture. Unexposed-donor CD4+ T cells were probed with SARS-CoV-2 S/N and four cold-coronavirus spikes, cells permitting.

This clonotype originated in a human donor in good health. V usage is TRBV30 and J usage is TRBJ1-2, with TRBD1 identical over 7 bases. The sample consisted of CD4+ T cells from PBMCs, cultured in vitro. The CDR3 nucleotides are TGTGCCTGGGCGACAGGGTCCTATGGCTACACCTTC. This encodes CAWATGSYGYTF.